One and the same sample provided the 24 T cell receptor beta chains below, sequenced in a study of CD8 T cells in ankylosing spondylitis. Using its own MiXCR run on the 5' RACE reads, TCRdb lists one record per CDR3 protein. The table shows approximately 250,000 distinct CDR3 sequences, with about 10% occurring only once. The sequenced material came from blood, either unsorted or a sorted T cell fraction (not recorded which). Source of these receptors: a male donor with ankylosing spondylitis or in good health (not recorded which).

This clonotype was observed many times. In DNA, the CDR3 is TGTGCCAGCAGCTCTAGCGGGAGTGGCGCAGATACGCAGTATTTT. Translation: CASSSSGSGADTQYF. This chain joins TRBV7-7 and TRBJ2-3, with 10 bases lining up with TRBD2. Germline V gene lookup returns CDR1 SSHAT and CDR2 FNYEAQ (reference sequence). Germline trimming cut 4 bases from V and 4 bases from J; bases unmatched to any gene: 5. The CDR3 extends over 15 amino acids.

At least ten counts were recorded for this clonotype. The chain combines TRBV15 with TRBJ2-2; TRBD1 is a possible D gene (5 bases). Looked up from germline, CDR1 is LNHNV and CDR2 is YYDKDF (reference sequence). This CDR3 is 17 amino acids long. The V and J ends lost 0 bases and 0 bases respectively, with 11 bases between them. In DNA, the CDR3 is TGTGCCACCAGCAGAGATAGTGGGGCCGCGAACACCGGGGAGCTGTTTTTT. Amino acid sequence: CATSRDSGAANTGELFF.

This clonotype was counted only a few times. The chain couples TRBV6-2 or TRBV6-3 to TRBJ2-1; D not resolved. Germline V lookup: CDR1 MNHEY, CDR2 SVGEGT. The CDR3 is 14 residues long. Trimming took 5 bases from V and 1 from J, leaving 9 bases between them. CDR3 protein: CASSRVGSYNEQFF. CDR3 DNA: TGTGCCAGCAGTAGAGTGGGGTCCTACAATGAGCAGTTCTTC.

The CDR3 sequence is CASSAGVAGNTIYF. For the CDR3, the DNA is TGTGCCAGCAGTGCGGGGGTGGCTGGAAACACCATATATTTT. The chain recombines TRBV9 with TRBJ1-3; tentatively, D is TRBD1 (5 bases). V lost 5 bases and J 2 bases, leaving 11 bases between the germline ends. The CDR3 runs to 14 residues. Germline V CDR1 and CDR2: SGDLS, YYNGEE. The full variable domain, rest sourced from reference TRBV9 and TRBJ1-3, is DSGVTQTPKHLITATGQRVTLRCSPRSGDLSVYWYQQSLDQGLQFLIQYYNGEERAKGNILERFSAQQFPDLHSELNLSSLELGDSALYFCASSAGVAGNTIYFGEGSWLTVV.

In this sample, this clonotype turned up once. This sequence may be a read error, since a much larger clone differs from it by one base. The CDR3 DNA follows: TGCGTCAGCAGATTGGACCCGGCGGGAAACACCATATATTTT. Its protein is CVSRLDPAGNTIYF. The rearrangement uses TRBV5-1 and TRBJ1-3, with D uncertain. The CDR3 length is 14 residues. CDR1 SGHRS and CDR2 YFSETQ come from the germline V gene.

The CDR3 region has the DNA TGCAGTGCTAGAGACATTCAGCCCGGGACAGGGATTTTGGGCAATCAGCCCCAGCATTTT. This gives the protein CSARDIQPGTGILGNQPQHF. This chain uses TRBV20-1 with TRBJ1-5; 9 positions match TRBD1. The ends lost 0 bases at V and 2 bases at J; junction bases unmatched: 17. CDR1 and CDR2 from the germline V gene are DFQATT and SNEGSKA (reference sequence). CDR3 length: 20 amino acids.

This clonotype was detected ten times or more. The chain links TRBV6-1 to TRBJ2-1; 8 bases are a match to TRBD2. CDR1 and CDR2 from the germline V gene are MNHNS and SASEGT. V lost 0 bases and J lost 2; bases outside the gene matches: 0. This CDR3 is 15 amino acids long. The CDR3 DNA reads TGTGCCAGCAGTGAAGCTAGCGGGACCTACAATGAGCAGTTCTTC. Translated, it gives CASSEASGTYNEQFF.

Only a few counts were recorded for this clonotype. The gene calls are TRBV25-1 and TRBJ2-7; D is uncertain. Between the trimmed V and J ends, which lost 1 base and 3 bases, there was a span of 7 bases. Germline assignment: CDR1 MGHDK and CDR2 SYGVNS. This CDR3 spans 13 amino acids. CDR3 sequence reads: CASSESGYYEQYF. The CDR3 DNA is TGTGCCAGCAGTGAATCCGGGTACTACGAGCAGTACTTC.

The CDR3 DNA follows: TGTGCCATCAAGACTAGCTCGGCCGAGCAGTACTTC. Amino acid sequence: CAIKTSSAEQYF. J is TRBJ2-7 and V is TRBV10-3; 7 bases match TRBD2. The CDR3 contains 12 residues. Trimming removed 7 bases from V and 6 bases from J; junction bases left unmatched: 6. Germline V lookup: CDR1 ENHRY, CDR2 SYGVKD.

There are many counts of this clonotype. V is TRBV5-1 and J is TRBJ2-2; D may be TRBD2 (5 bases). Trimming removed 1 base from V and 7 bases from J, with 8 bases in between. Looked up from germline, CDR1 is SGHRS and CDR2 is YFSETQ. The CDR3 is 13 residues long. CDR3 coding DNA: TGCGCCAGCAGCTTGACGGGAAACGGGGAGCTGTTTTTT. Translation: CASSLTGNGELFF.

The table lists this clonotype with a few counts. V usage is TRBV5-1 and J usage is TRBJ2-5; unclear D gene. The CDR3 runs 11 residues. V shed 2 bases and J shed 5 bases, with 4 bases lying between them. CDR1 is SGHRS, CDR2 YFSETQ, per germline. DNA for the CDR3: TGCGCCAGCAGCTTACATGAGACCCAGTACTTC. It is translated as CASSLHETQYF.

This clonotype was observed at least ten times. This chain links TRBV30 with TRBJ2-7, with a possible D match to TRBD2 (6 bases). Per germline, CDR1 GTSNPN and CDR2 SVGIG (reference sequence). The CDR3 has 13 amino acids. The V end was cut by 3 bases, the J end by 7 bases, with 16 bases between. This chain's CDR3 is CAWSGGSPLEQYF. DNA of the CDR3: TGTGCCTGGAGCGGAGGGTCCCCCCTTGAGCAGTACTTC.

This clonotype was found many times. V usage is TRBV15 and J usage is TRBJ2-2, with 7 nucleotides matching TRBD1. Germline lookup yields CDR1 LNHNV and CDR2 YYDKDF (reference sequence). V trimming: 3 bases; J trimming: 2 bases; junction bases outside the gene matches: 3. The CDR3 runs 15 residues. The CDR3 DNA reads TGTGCCACCAGCAGGGCAGGGGGAAACACCGGGGAGCTGTTTTTT. This sequence encodes CATSRAGGNTGELFF.

This clonotype was seen at least ten times. The rearrangement links TRBV5-6 to TRBJ1-1; unclear D gene. V was clipped by 4 bases and J by 4 bases, with 20 bases between them. There are 16 residues in the CDR3. Looked up from germline, CDR1 is SGHDT and CDR2 is YYEEEE. The CDR3 coding sequence is TGTGCCAGCAGCCGCCTGGTTTCGCCCGTCGGCACTGAAGCTTTCTTT. As protein: CASSRLVSPVGTEAFF.

There are many counts of this clonotype. The V call is TRBV20-1, the J call TRBJ2-1; 9 bases agree with TRBD2. V gave up 0 bases and J gave up 8 bases; unmatched junction bases: 17. CDR1 is DFQATT and CDR2 is SNEGSKA in the germline V gene (reference sequence). The CDR3 has 18 residues. The DNA for the CDR3 is TGCAGTGCTAGAGATTTCAGTCTGGCGGGGGGGCCGCGCTATGAGCAGTTCTTC. It codes for CSARDFSLAGGPRYEQFF.

This clonotype was observed many times. This rearrangement joins TRBV21-1 to TRBJ1-1; the table's D call of TRBD1 was not tested on the DNA. TRBV21-1 is noted as a pseudogene. CDR3 length: 13 residues. CDR3 amino acids: CASSRDPGRLAFF. The CDR3 DNA is TGTGCCAGCAGCCGGGACCCGGGTCGATTAGCTTTCTTT.

This clonotype has just a few counts. This could be a read error, since a much larger clone is one nucleotide away. The chain is built from TRBV10-3 and TRBJ1-1; TRBD1 aligns across 7 bases. CDR3 length equals 13 residues. J lost 2 bases, V lost 10 bases, and 7 bases had no gene match. Germline lookup yields CDR1 ENHRY and CDR2 SYGVKD. The DNA of the CDR3 is TGTGCCAGCAGCAAGGGGGCAAACACTGAAGCTTTCTTT. It yields the protein CASSKGANTEAFF.

This clonotype has ten or more counts. This chain uses TRBV7-2 with TRBJ2-1, with 7 bases matching TRBD1. The CDR3 has 15 amino acids. The V gene's germline CDR1 is SGHTA and CDR2 FQGNSA. V was clipped by 5 bases and J by 2 bases; unmatched bases: 6. DNA for the CDR3: TGTGCCAGCAGCCTAGACAGGGATACCTACAATGAGCAGTTCTTC. Translated: CASSLDRDTYNEQFF.

This clonotype was observed at least ten times. The J gene is TRBJ2-7, the V gene TRBV7-2; 11 nucleotides align to TRBD2. Germline V gene sequence: CDR1 SGHTA, CDR2 FQGNSA. J gave up 1 base and V 4 bases, and 6 bases lay outside the gene matches. The CDR3 length is 16 residues. The DNA of the CDR3 is TGTGCCAGCAGCTGGCAAGGGACTAGCGGTTCCTACGAGCAGTACTTC. Protein: CASSWQGTSGSYEQYF.

This clonotype occurred many times. The genes are TRBV2 and TRBJ1-1; D is uncertain. Per the germline V gene, CDR1 is SNHLY and CDR2 is FYNNEI. V gave up 0 bases and J gave up 3 bases, with 14 bases separating them. The CDR3 consists of 16 residues. The CDR3 region has the DNA TGTGCCAGCAGTGAAGCGCCCCACTTCATGGACACTGAAGCTTTCTTT. Translation: CASSEAPHFMDTEAFF. The full variable domain, completed using reference TRBV2 and TRBJ1-1, is EPEVTQTPSHQVTQMGQEVILRCVPISNHLYFYWYRQILGQKVEFLVSFYNNEISEKSEIFDDQFSVERPDGSNFTLKIRSTKLEDSAMYFCASSEAPHFMDTEAFFGQGTRLTVV.

This clonotype came up a few times. The CDR3 is CASSPGVRGETQYF. CDR3 coding DNA: TGTGCCAGCTCACCAGGCGTCCGAGGCGAGACCCAGTACTTC. J is TRBJ2-5 and V is TRBV18; no definite D call. The CDR3 consists of 14 residues. The germline V and J ends were trimmed by 2 bases and 5 bases, with 12 bases remaining between them. CDR1 is KGHSH and CDR2 is LQKENI in the germline V gene.

This clonotype was found many times. The chain recombines TRBV5-1 with TRBJ2-5; 8 nucleotides match TRBD1. The V segment lost 7 bases and the J segment 3 bases; nucleotides outside the gene matches: 2. The germline V gene encodes CDR1 SGHRS and CDR2 YFSETQ. This CDR3 has 12 amino acids. This chain's CDR3 is CASGQGEETQYF. The CDR3 bases are TGCGCCAGCGGACAGGGCGAAGAGACCCAGTACTTC. Together with reference TRBV5-1 and TRBJ2-5, the CDR3 gives the full variable domain: KAGVTQTPRYLIKTRGQQVTLSCSPISGHRSVSWYQQTPGQGLQFLFEYFSETQRNKGNFPGRFSGRQFSNSRSEMNVSTLELGDSALYLCASGQGEETQYFGPGTRLLVL.

The genes are TRBV15 and TRBJ2-5, with D possibly TRBD1 on 6 matching bases. Germline lookup yields CDR1 LNHNV and CDR2 YYDKDF (reference sequence). The length of the CDR3 is 16 residues. The V gene lost 4 bases and the J gene lost 5 bases, with 20 bases spanning the gap. CDR3 nucleotides: TGTGCCACCAGCACAAAACAGGGTTACCCCCAGGAGACCCAGTACTTC. Protein sequence: CATSTKQGYPQETQYF.

This clonotype has ten or more counts. V is TRBV6-1 and J is TRBJ2-2; D may correspond to TRBD1 or TRBD2 (5 bases each). This CDR3 has 14 residues. Deletions cut 2 bases from V and 5 bases from J, with 9 bases between. Germline CDR1 reads MNHNS; CDR2 reads SASEGT. CDR3 sequence: CASSEQRGTGELFF. The CDR3, as DNA: TGTGCCAGCAGTGAACAGAGGGGTACCGGGGAGCTGTTTTTT.